These T cell receptor beta chains were read from a single sample in a study of blood T cell repertoires in COVID-19. Clones were read by immunoSEQ multiplex PCR, and TCRdb kept only the in-frame ones, dropping some. The repertoire includes 250,000 or so clones, 75% to 90% of them detected once, and about 4% sits in the top ten. The specimen sequenced was PBMCs or T cells enriched from blood (not recorded which). The receptors shown here come from a woman aged 25-40 years who had been exposed to COVID-19. CDR3s include the opening cysteine and the closing phenylalanine or tryptophan. The order of the fields is CDR3 protein, J gene, V gene.

CDR3aa: CASSPGAGATDTQYF
j_gene: TRBJ2-3
v_gene: TRBV18

CDR3aa: CASNQPTGRANYGYTF
j_gene: TRBJ1-2
v_gene: TRBV4-1

CDR3aa: CAIRETGSATEAFF
j_gene: TRBJ1-1
v_gene: TRBV10-3

CDR3aa: CSVNGLAGDEQFF
j_gene: TRBJ2-1
v_gene: TRBV29-1

CDR3aa: CASSPRVGETQYF
j_gene: TRBJ2-5
v_gene: TRBV5-6

CDR3aa: CASVRTGSSEQFF
j_gene: TRBJ2-1
v_gene: TRBV4-1

CDR3aa: CAIATEAFF
j_gene: TRBJ1-1
v_gene: TRBV27

CDR3aa: CASSTLYYEQYF
j_gene: TRBJ2-7
v_gene: TRBV28

CDR3aa: CASSLDPSGTSRIYEQFF
j_gene: TRBJ2-1
v_gene: TRBV11-2

CDR3aa: CASGLAGGAETQYF
j_gene: TRBJ2-5
v_gene: TRBV10-2

CDR3aa: CASSVGVEPYEQYF
j_gene: TRBJ2-7
v_gene: TRBV9

CDR3aa: CASSRPTGGFSYEQYF
j_gene: TRBJ2-7
v_gene: TRBV3-1/TRBV3-2

CDR3aa: CASSVGGRNYGYTF
j_gene: TRBJ1-2
v_gene: TRBV9

CDR3aa: CASSAKQYTEAFF
j_gene: TRBJ1-1
v_gene: TRBV25-1

CDR3aa: CARSTGPGYEQYF
j_gene: TRBJ2-7
v_gene: TRBV2

CDR3aa: CASSHLQFSNQPQHF
j_gene: TRBJ1-5
v_gene: TRBV4-1

CDR3aa: CASSRDRDSNQPQHF
j_gene: TRBJ1-5
v_gene: TRBV28

CDR3aa: CASSSGQSSTNEKLFF
j_gene: TRBJ1-4
v_gene: TRBV5-1

CDR3aa: CASSLGRLAGTGELFF
j_gene: TRBJ2-2
v_gene: TRBV28

CDR3aa: CASSQDRYGAYEQYF
j_gene: TRBJ2-7
v_gene: TRBV4-2

CDR3aa: CASSDRGGNQPQHF
j_gene: TRBJ1-5
v_gene: TRBV6-1

CDR3aa: CSVDSANTGELFF
j_gene: TRBJ2-2
v_gene: TRBV29-1

CDR3aa: CASSHENRGGETQYF
j_gene: TRBJ2-5
v_gene: TRBV5-1

CDR3aa: CASSPGTGVLHF
j_gene: TRBJ1-6
v_gene: TRBV6-5

CDR3aa: CASDGTGEGHGYTF
j_gene: TRBJ1-2
v_gene: TRBV18

CDR3aa: CASRDRGSYNSPLHF
j_gene: TRBJ1-6
v_gene: TRBV3-1/TRBV3-2

CDR3aa: CASSLQTGWNSPLHF
j_gene: TRBJ1-6
v_gene: TRBV16

CDR3aa: CASSPEAGGELFF
j_gene: TRBJ2-2
v_gene: TRBV5-4

CDR3aa: CSASSGRGSYEQYF
j_gene: TRBJ2-7
v_gene: TRBV20-1

CDR3aa: CASSPLAGGDHEQFF
j_gene: TRBJ2-1
v_gene: TRBV14

CDR3aa: CASSESGGHNQPQHF
j_gene: TRBJ1-5
v_gene: TRBV10-2

CDR3aa: CASSSQPVGRARTEAFF
j_gene: TRBJ1-1
v_gene: TRBV5-1

CDR3aa: CASSPGAKNIQYF
j_gene: TRBJ2-4
v_gene: TRBV18

CDR3aa: CASSLGIPSGRYNEQFF
j_gene: TRBJ2-1
v_gene: TRBV7-2

CDR3aa: CASSVDSGFGNTIYF
j_gene: TRBJ1-3
v_gene: TRBV9

CDR3aa: CASSPLAGAYEQYF
j_gene: TRBJ2-7
v_gene: TRBV2

CDR3aa: CASSTTGNTEAFF
j_gene: TRBJ1-1
v_gene: TRBV7-2

CDR3aa: CASSLGGWPSTDTQYF
j_gene: TRBJ2-3
v_gene: TRBV5-4

CDR3aa: CASSGGEGGQETQYF
j_gene: TRBJ2-5
v_gene: TRBV5-5

CDR3aa: CASSFIPGQDEKLFF
j_gene: TRBJ1-4
v_gene: TRBV18

CDR3aa: CASSFGRTKAGSYEQYF
j_gene: TRBJ2-7
v_gene: TRBV28

CDR3aa: CASSKGYVGVEGNYEQYF
j_gene: TRBJ2-7
v_gene: TRBV6-2/TRBV6-3

CDR3aa: CASSFSSMNTEAFF
j_gene: TRBJ1-1
v_gene: TRBV11-1

CDR3aa: CASSVVGTSGYEQYF
j_gene: TRBJ2-7
v_gene: TRBV5-1

CDR3aa: CASSLRGGNEQYF
j_gene: TRBJ2-7
v_gene: TRBV28

CDR3aa: CAVGQGVTDSPLHF
j_gene: TRBJ1-6
v_gene: TRBV10-3

CDR3aa: CAWSVNWGSDGYTF
j_gene: TRBJ1-2
v_gene: TRBV30